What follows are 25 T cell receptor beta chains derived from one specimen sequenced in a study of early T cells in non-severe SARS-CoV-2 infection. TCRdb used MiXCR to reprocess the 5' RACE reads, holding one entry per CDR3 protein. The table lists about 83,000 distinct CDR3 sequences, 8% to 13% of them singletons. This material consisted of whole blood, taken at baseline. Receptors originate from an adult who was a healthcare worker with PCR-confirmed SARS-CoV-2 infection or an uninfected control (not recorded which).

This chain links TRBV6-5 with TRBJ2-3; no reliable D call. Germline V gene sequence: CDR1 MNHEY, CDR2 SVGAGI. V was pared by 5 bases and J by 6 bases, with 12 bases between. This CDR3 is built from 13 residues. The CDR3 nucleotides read TGTGCCAGCAGTCACCGTCGTGGGGATACGCAGTATTTT. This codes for CASSHRRGDTQYF.

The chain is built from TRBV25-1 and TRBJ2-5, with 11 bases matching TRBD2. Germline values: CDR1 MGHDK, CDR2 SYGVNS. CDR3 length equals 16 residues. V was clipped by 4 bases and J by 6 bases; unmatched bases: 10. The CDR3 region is CASSAKTSGIIKTQYF. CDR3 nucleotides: TGTGCCAGCAGTGCAAAGACTAGCGGGATCATAAAGACCCAGTACTTC.

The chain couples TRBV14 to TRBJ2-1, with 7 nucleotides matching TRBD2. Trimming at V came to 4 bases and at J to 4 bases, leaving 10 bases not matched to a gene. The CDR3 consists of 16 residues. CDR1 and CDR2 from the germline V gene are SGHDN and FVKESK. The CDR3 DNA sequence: TGTGCCAGCAGCCGGCCCGTCACTAGCGAGTACAATGAGCAGTTCTTC. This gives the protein CASSRPVTSEYNEQFF.

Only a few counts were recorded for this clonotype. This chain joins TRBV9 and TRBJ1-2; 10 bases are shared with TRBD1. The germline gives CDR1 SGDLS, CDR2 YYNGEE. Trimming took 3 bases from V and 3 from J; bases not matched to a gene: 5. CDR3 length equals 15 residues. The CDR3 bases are TGTGCCAGCAGCGGCGGGACAGGGGTTGACTATGGCTACACCTTC. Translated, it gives CASSGGTGVDYGYTF.

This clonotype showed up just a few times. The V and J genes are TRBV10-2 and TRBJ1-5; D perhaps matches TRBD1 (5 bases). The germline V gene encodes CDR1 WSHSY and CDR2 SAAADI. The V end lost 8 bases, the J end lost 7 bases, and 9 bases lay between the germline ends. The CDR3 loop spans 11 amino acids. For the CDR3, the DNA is TGCGCCAGCCTGGGGGGACAGCCCCAGCATTTT. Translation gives CASLGGQPQHF.

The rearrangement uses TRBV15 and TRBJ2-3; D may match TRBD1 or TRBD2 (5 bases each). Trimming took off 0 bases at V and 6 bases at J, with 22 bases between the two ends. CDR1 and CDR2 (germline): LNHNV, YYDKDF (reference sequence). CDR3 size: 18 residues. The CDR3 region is CATSRDWGSSQVLDTQYF. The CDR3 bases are TGTGCCACCAGCAGAGATTGGGGGAGTTCCCAAGTTCTGGATACGCAGTATTTT.

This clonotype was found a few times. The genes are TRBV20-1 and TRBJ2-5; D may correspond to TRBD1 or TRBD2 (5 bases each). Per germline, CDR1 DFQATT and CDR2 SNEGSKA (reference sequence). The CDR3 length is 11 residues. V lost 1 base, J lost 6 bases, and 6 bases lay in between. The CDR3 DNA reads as TGCAGTGCTAGAGGGGGGAAGACCCAGTACTTC. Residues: CSARGGKTQYF.

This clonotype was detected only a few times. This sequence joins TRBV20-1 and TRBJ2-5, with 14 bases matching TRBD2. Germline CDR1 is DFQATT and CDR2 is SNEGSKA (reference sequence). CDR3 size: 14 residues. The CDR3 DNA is TGCAGCTTCTCGGGACTAGCGGGAGTTGGGACCCAGTACTTC. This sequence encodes CSFSGLAGVGTQYF.

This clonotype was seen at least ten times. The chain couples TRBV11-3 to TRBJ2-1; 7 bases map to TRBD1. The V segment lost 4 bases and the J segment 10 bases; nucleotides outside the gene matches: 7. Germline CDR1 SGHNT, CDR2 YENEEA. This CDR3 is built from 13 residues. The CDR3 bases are TGTGCCAGCAGCTATGGATCAGGGGGAGAGCAGTTCTTC. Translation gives CASSYGSGGEQFF.

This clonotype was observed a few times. The CDR3 bases are TGCAGTGCTAGGGGGACTAGCGGGAGGGCCCTAACAGATACGCAGTATTTT. It encodes CSARGTSGRALTDTQYF. This chain uses TRBV20-1 with TRBJ2-3; 16 bases are shared with TRBD2. In germline, CDR1 is DFQATT, CDR2 SNEGSKA (reference sequence). After removal of 3 bases from V and 3 bases from J, the junction contained 6 bases not matched to a gene. The CDR3 is made up of 17 amino acids.

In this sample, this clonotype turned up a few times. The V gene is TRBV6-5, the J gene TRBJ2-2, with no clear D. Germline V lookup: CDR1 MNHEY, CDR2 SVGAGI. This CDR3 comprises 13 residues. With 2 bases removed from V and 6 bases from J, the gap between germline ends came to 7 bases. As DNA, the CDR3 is TGTGCCAGCAGTTACGGTAGCCCCGGGGAGCTGTTTTTT. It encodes CASSYGSPGELFF.

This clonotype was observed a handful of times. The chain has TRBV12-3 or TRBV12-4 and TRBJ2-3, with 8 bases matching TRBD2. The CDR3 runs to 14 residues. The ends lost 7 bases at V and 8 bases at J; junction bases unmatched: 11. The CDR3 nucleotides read TGTGCCAGCAAGAAACTAGCGGCCAAGGGTACGCAGTATTTT. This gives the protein CASKKLAAKGTQYF.

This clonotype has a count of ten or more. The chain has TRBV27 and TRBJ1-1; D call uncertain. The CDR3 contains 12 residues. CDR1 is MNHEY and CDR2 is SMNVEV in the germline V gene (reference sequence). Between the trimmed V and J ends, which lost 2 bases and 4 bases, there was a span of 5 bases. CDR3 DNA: TGTGCCAGCAGTTTAGATGTCACTGAAGCTTTCTTT. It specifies CASSLDVTEAFF.

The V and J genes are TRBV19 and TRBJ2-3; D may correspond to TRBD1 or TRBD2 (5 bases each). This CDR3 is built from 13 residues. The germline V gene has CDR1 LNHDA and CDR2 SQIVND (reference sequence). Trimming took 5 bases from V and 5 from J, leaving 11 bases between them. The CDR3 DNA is TGTGCCAGTAGTCCGCAGAGGGGAGATACGCAGTATTTT. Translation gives CASSPQRGDTQYF.

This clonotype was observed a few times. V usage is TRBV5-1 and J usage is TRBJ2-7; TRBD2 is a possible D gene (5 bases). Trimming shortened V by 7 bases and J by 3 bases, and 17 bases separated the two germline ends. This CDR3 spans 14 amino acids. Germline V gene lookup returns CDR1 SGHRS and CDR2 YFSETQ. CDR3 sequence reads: CASRRELTGYEQYF. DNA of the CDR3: TGCGCCAGCCGCCGGGAACTAACGGGCTACGAGCAGTACTTC.

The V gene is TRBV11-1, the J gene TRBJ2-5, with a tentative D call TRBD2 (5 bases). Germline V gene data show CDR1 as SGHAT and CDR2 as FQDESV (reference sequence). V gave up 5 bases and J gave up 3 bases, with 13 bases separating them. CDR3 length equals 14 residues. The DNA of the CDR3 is TGTGCCAGCAGCCTAAAACCGGGAAAAGAGACCCAGTACTTC. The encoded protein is CASSLKPGKETQYF.

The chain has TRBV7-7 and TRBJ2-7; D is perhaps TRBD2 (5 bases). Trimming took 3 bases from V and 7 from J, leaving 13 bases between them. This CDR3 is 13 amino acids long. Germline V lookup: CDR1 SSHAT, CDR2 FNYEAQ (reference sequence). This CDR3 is CASSFEGDTEQYF. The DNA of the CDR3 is TGTGCCAGCAGCTTCGAGGGAGATACGGAGCAGTACTTC.

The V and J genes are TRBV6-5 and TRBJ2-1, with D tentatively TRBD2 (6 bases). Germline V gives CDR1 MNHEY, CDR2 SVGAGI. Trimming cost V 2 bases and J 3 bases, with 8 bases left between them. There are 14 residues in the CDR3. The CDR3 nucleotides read TGTGCCAGCAGTTACGGCGGGGTCTACAATGAGCAGTTCTTC. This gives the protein CASSYGGVYNEQFF.

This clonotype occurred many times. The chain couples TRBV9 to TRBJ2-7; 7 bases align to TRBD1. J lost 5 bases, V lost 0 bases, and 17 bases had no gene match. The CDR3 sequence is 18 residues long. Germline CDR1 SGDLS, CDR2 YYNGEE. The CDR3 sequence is CASSVGGISWDSDHEQYF. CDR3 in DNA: TGTGCCAGCAGCGTAGGAGGTATAAGCTGGGACAGTGACCACGAGCAGTACTTC.

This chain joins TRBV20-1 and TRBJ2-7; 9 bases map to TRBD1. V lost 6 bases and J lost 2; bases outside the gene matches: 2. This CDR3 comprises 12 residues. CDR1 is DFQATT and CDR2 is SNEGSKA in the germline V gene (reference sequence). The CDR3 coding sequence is TGCAGTGCAGGGACAGGGCCCTACGAGCAGTACTTC. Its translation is CSAGTGPYEQYF.

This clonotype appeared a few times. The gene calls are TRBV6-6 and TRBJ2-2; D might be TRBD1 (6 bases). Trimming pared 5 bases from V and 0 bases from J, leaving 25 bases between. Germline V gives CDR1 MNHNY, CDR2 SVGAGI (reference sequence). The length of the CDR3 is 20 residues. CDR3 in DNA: TGTGCCAGCAGTCCAAACCCTCTTTATAGGACAGTCGCGAACACCGGGGAGCTGTTTTTT. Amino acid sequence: CASSPNPLYRTVANTGELFF.

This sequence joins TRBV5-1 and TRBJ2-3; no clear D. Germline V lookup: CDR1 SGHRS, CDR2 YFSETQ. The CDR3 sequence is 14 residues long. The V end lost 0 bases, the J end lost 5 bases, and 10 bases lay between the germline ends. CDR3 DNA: TGCGCCAGCAGCTTGGCCGCCGACAAAGATACGCAGTATTTT. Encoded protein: CASSLAADKDTQYF. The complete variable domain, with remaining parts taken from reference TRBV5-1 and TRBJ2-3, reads KAGVTQTPRYLIKTRGQQVTLSCSPISGHRSVSWYQQTPGQGLQFLFEYFSETQRNKGNFPGRFSGRQFSNSRSEMNVSTLELGDSALYLCASSLAADKDTQYFGPGTRLTVL.

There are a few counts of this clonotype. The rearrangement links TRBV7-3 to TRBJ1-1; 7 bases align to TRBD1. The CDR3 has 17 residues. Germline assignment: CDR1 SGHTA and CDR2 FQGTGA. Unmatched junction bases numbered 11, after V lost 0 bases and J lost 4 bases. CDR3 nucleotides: TGTGCCAGCAGCTTAACAGGGGGCAGAGAGCCTAGCACTGAAGCTTTCTTT. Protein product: CASSLTGGREPSTEAFF.

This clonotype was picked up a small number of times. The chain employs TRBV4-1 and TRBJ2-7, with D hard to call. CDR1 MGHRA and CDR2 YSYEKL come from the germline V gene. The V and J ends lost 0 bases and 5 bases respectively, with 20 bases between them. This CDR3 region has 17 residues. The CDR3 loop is CASSQDRLRPTGNEQYF. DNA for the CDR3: TGCGCCAGCAGCCAAGATCGCCTCAGGCCGACTGGTAACGAGCAGTACTTC.

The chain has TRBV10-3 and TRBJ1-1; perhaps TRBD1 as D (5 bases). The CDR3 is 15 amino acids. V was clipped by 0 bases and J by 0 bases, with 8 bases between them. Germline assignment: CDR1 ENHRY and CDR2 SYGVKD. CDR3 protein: CAISESRGVNTEAFF. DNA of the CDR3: TGTGCCATCAGTGAGTCGCGAGGGGTGAACACTGAAGCTTTCTTT.